This T cell receptor beta chain was captured in a study of a mutant IDH1 vaccine in newly diagnosed glioma. Concerning this clone: Its cognate antigen is unknown.

The time point is: week 47, end of study. Doses of 300 ug of mutant IDH1 20-mer peptide were given with topical imiquimod. Generated by immunoSEQ multiplex PCR, the TCRdb table keeps only in-frame clones and is missing some. The sample records about 31,000 clones, about 93% being singletons. The material was PBMCs, obtained from a glioma patient whose treatment included an IDH1 peptide vaccine. The receptor comes from a woman aged 35 to 49 with glioma.

This chain's CDR3 is CASSPSVRLTHTDTQYF. As DNA, the CDR3 is TGCGCCAGCAGCCCTAGCGTTAGGTTGACGCACACAGATACGCAGTATTTT. V gene TRBV4-1 combines with J gene TRBJ2-3; D is possibly TRBD2 (6 bases). The CDR3 is 17 residues long. Trimming shortened V by 4 bases and J by 2 bases, and 19 bases separated the two germline ends. Germline V CDR1 and CDR2: MGHRA, YSYEKL.